These T cell receptor beta chains were read from a single sample in a study of T cell responses to AZD1222 COVID-19 vaccine. Method: immunoSEQ multiplex PCR; TCRdb's copy keeps in-frame clones and lacks some. Of over 100,000 clones in the sample, 75% to 90% were seen once. This sample comprised peripheral blood, obtained on day 0 of AZD1222 vaccination. The origin of the receptors is an adult in good health. Each CDR3 is given with its conserved first and last residue. Each record gives: J gene, clone size, V gene, D gene, CDR3 protein, CDR3 DNA. D genes are given only for firm matches. Part of the rows lack a size; the others show once, few, many or a class for expanded clones.

>TRBJ2-3|NA|TRBV21-1|NA
CASSKALGWRRVGTDTQYF
TGTGCCAGCAGCAAAGCTTTAGGTTGGCGGCGGGTCGGCACAGATACGCAGTATTTT
>TRBJ2-3|NA|TRBV24-1|NA
CATSGKGATGGGDTQYF
TGTGCCACCAGTGGGAAGGGGGCAACGGGAGGAGGGGATACGCAGTATTTT
>TRBJ1-2|NA|TRBV28|NA
CASSPGGEGYTF
TGTGCCAGCAGTCCCGGAGGGGAAGGCTACACCTTC
>TRBJ2-3|NA|TRBV19|TRBD1
CASSGGTGGTDTQYF
TGTGCCAGTAGTGGGGGGACAGGGGGCACAGATACGCAGTATTTT
>TRBJ1-2|NA|TRBV19|TRBD1
CASSIVPAQGGGYTF
TGTGCCAGTAGTATAGTGCCCGCCCAGGGGGGCGGCTACACCTTC
>TRBJ1-4|NA|TRBV5-6|NA
CASSSGSLPNEKLFF
TGTGCCAGCAGCTCTGGGAGTCTTCCTAATGAAAAACTGTTTTTT
>TRBJ1-1|NA|TRBV11-2|TRBD1
CASSFRQGGNTEAFF
TGTGCCAGCAGCTTCCGACAGGGCGGGAACACTGAAGCTTTCTTT
>TRBJ1-6|once|TRBV2|TRBD1
CASLDRGNSPLHF
TGTGCCAGTCTCGACAGGGGGAATTCACCCCTCCACTTT
>TRBJ2-3|NA|TRBV19|NA
CASSIGVTDTQYF
TGTGCCAGTAGTATAGGCGTCACAGATACGCAGTATTTT
>TRBJ1-5|NA|TRBV5-6|NA
CASSLGTASGSNQPQHF
TGTGCCAGCAGCTTGGGCACAGCCAGTGGGAGCAATCAGCCCCAGCATTTT
>TRBJ2-5|NA|TRBV10-1|NA
CASSESTGYQETQYF
TGCGCCAGCAGTGAGTCTACGGGGTACCAAGAGACCCAGTACTTC
>TRBJ1-4|NA|TRBV28|NA
CASNGLGNDEKLFF
TGTGCCAGCAACGGACTAGGGAACGATGAAAAACTGTTTTTT
>TRBJ1-3|NA|TRBV6-1|NA
CASSESGSGNTIYF
TGTGCCAGCAGTGAATCTGGGTCTGGAAACACCATATATTTT
>TRBJ2-7|NA|TRBV9|NA
CASSVGDNPYEQYF
TGTGCCAGCAGCGTAGGGGACAACCCCTACGAGCAGTACTTC
>TRBJ1-5|NA|TRBV28|NA
CASSPPHAGQPQHF
TGTGCCAGCAGTCCCCCACATGCAGGTCAGCCCCAGCATTTT
>TRBJ1-4|NA|TRBV5-3|TRBD1
CATFLQGTNRRNEKLFF
TGTGCCACCTTCCTACAGGGGACCAATCGACGCAATGAAAAACTGTTTTTT
>TRBJ1-1|NA|TRBV28|NA
CASSPPKTAVTEAFF
TGTGCCAGCAGTCCCCCCAAGACGGCCGTCACTGAAGCTTTCTTT
>TRBJ1-1|once|TRBV29-1|NA
CSVELNTEAFF
TGCAGCGTCGAATTGAACACTGAAGCTTTCTTT
>TRBJ2-2|NA|TRBV7-8|NA
CASSLRQGNTGELFF
TGTGCCAGCAGCTTACGGCAGGGGAACACCGGGGAGCTGTTTTTT
>TRBJ2-1|NA|TRBV24-1|TRBD2
CATSDFRRQKQSGSSYNEQFF
TGTGCCACCAGTGATTTTAGGAGGCAGAAACAGAGCGGGAGCTCCTACAATGAGCAGTTCTTC
>TRBJ1-1|NA|TRBV5-1|TRBD1
CASRGTGANTEAFF
TGCGCCAGCCGAGGGACAGGGGCGAACACTGAAGCTTTCTTT
>TRBJ1-6|NA|TRBV6-6|NA
CASSHEGRGDNSPLHF
TGTGCCAGCAGCCACGAGGGGCGGGGGGATAATTCACCCCTCCACTTT
>TRBJ2-7|NA|TRBV28|TRBD1
CASRLDPGQISYEQYF
TGTGCCAGCAGACTTGACCCGGGACAGATCTCCTACGAGCAGTACTTC
>TRBJ1-2|once|TRBV12-3/TRBV12-4|TRBD1
CASSPTGDYGYTF
TGTGCCAGCAGCCCTACAGGGGACTATGGCTACACCTTC
>TRBJ2-2|once|TRBV7-2|NA
CASSPHAGNTGELFF
TGTGCCAGCAGCCCCCACGCGGGGAACACCGGGGAGCTGTTTTTT
>TRBJ2-6|NA|TRBV7-3|NA
CASSPDRGAGANVLTF
TGTGCCAGCAGCCCCGATAGGGGCGCCGGGGCCAACGTCCTGACTTTC
>TRBJ1-5|once|TRBV30|NA
CAWSGEGEQPQHF
TGTGCCTGGAGTGGGGAGGGGGAGCAGCCCCAGCATTTT
>TRBJ1-2|NA|TRBV5-1|TRBD1
CASSLAGQGGGYTF
TGCGCCAGCAGCTTGGCCGGACAGGGCGGCGGCTACACCTTC
>TRBJ1-2|NA|TRBV9|NA
CASSGPTGKEGYTF
TGTGCCAGCAGCGGCCCAACAGGGAAAGAAGGCTACACCTTC
>TRBJ1-2|NA|TRBV28|NA
CASKSTGGNYGYTF
TGTGCCAGCAAATCGACGGGAGGCAACTATGGCTACACCTTC
>TRBJ1-6|few|TRBV6-1|TRBD1
CASSGRSSGTENSPLHF
TGTGCCAGCAGTGGACGCTCATCCGGGACAGAAAATTCACCCCTCCACTTT
>TRBJ1-2|NA|TRBV11-1|NA
CASSPDLSYGYTF
TGTGCCAGCAGTCCGGACCTCTCGTATGGCTACACCTTC
>TRBJ1-2|NA|TRBV9|NA
CASSPRAGSYGYTF
TGTGCCAGCAGCCCCCGGGCAGGGAGCTATGGCTACACCTTC
>TRBJ1-1|NA|TRBV6-1|NA
CASSEQGGTEAFF
TGTGCCAGCAGTGAACAAGGGGGAACTGAAGCTTTCTTT
>TRBJ1-1|NA|TRBV12-3/TRBV12-4|NA
CASSLSAREAFF
TGTGCCAGCAGTCTATCGGCGCGTGAAGCTTTCTTT
>TRBJ1-2|NA|TRBV27|TRBD1
CASSFGTGGYTF
TGTGCCAGCAGTTTTGGGACAGGGGGCTACACCTTC
>TRBJ2-1|NA|TRBV29-1|TRBD2
CSVEAGGGAGEFF
TGCAGCGTTGAGGCTGGCGGGGGGGCTGGGGAGTTCTTC
>TRBJ2-7|NA|TRBV2|NA
CASSLGSGAYEQYF
TGTGCCAGCAGCCTCGGGTCGGGGGCCTACGAGCAGTACTTC
>TRBJ2-7|NA|TRBV19|TRBD1
CASSSTGGRNEQYF
TGTGCCAGTAGTTCAACAGGGGGCAGGAACGAGCAGTACTTC
>TRBJ2-2|NA|TRBV3-1/TRBV3-2|TRBD2
CASSQDTLAGITGELFF
TGTGCCAGCAGCCAAGATACCCTAGCGGGGATCACCGGGGAGCTGTTTTTT
>TRBJ1-3|NA|TRBV5-1|NA
CASRTGPGQGNTIYF
TGCGCCAGCAGGACGGGTCCAGGGCAAGGAAACACCATATATTTT
>TRBJ2-3|once|TRBV19|TRBD2
CASSIGTSEDTQYF
TGTGCCAGTAGTATAGGGACTAGCGAGGATACGCAGTATTTT
>TRBJ1-2|NA|TRBV6-2/TRBV6-3|NA
CASSYEGLNYGYTF
TGTGCCAGCAGTTACGAGGGACTGAACTATGGCTACACCTTC
>TRBJ1-4|NA|TRBV19|TRBD1
CASSLTGGNEKLFF
TGTGCCAGTAGCCTGACAGGGGGGAATGAAAAACTGTTTTTT
>TRBJ2-7|NA|TRBV28|NA
CASSSPGLPYEQYF
TGTGCCAGCAGTTCCCCGGGTCTTCCCTACGAGCAGTACTTC
>TRBJ1-2|NA|TRBV10-3|TRBD1
CAISGGQGGYTF
TGTGCCATCAGTGGAGGACAGGGTGGCTACACCTTC
>TRBJ2-3|NA|TRBV5-1|TRBD2
CASSRGPGGSTDTQYF
TGCGCCAGCAGCCGGGGCCCGGGAGGGTCGACAGATACGCAGTATTTT
>TRBJ2-1|NA|TRBV11-3|TRBD2
CASSYPVRRLAGVGEQFF
TGTGCCAGCAGCTACCCCGTTAGGCGACTAGCGGGAGTGGGTGAGCAGTTCTTC
>TRBJ2-4|NA|TRBV6-5|NA
CASRAGVNIQYF
TGTGCCAGCCGGGCAGGGGTAAACATTCAGTACTTC
>TRBJ2-1|NA|TRBV5-1|TRBD2
CASSLGMSGRSAEQFF
TGCGCCAGCAGCTTGGGCATGAGCGGGAGGTCGGCTGAGCAGTTCTTC